A selection of T cell receptor beta chains follows, all from one sample in a study of shared clonotypes between healthy human individuals. The method was immunoSEQ multiplex PCR; TCRdb's version includes in-frame clones alone and lacks a portion of them. The sample has 2 million to 3 million clones, more than 80% seen once; the top ten hold around 0.15%. The sequenced sample was naive CD4+ T cells sorted from blood. These receptors were taken from a man aged 18 to 30 in good health. The CDR3 runs from the conserved cysteine through the conserved F or W. D genes are given only for firm matches. The size field is filled for only some rows; it gives once, few, many or a size class.

V	J	D	size	CDR3	DNA
TRBV30	TRBJ1-2	TRBD1	-	CAWRMGQGNYGYTF	TGTGCCTGGAGGATGGGACAGGGGAACTATGGCTACACCTTC
TRBV9	TRBJ1-2	-	-	CASSAKAFDGYTF	TGTGCCAGCAGCGCTAAAGCGTTCGATGGCTACACCTTC
TRBV5-1	TRBJ2-6	TRBD1	-	CASSAPTGAGANVLTF	TGCGCCAGCAGCGCCCCGACAGGGGCTGGGGCCAACGTCCTGACTTTC
TRBV6-1	TRBJ2-3	-	-	CASSEGVNRILYF	TGTGCCAGCAGTGAAGGGGTCAACCGAATCCTGTATTTT
TRBV4-1	TRBJ2-7	TRBD2	once	CASSQGRGGRYEQYF	TGCGCCAGCAGCCAAGGTCGGGGGGGCCGGTACGAGCAGTACTTC
TRBV5-1	TRBJ2-3	-	-	CASSLAGAATRTDTQYF	TGCGCCAGCAGCTTGGCTGGGGCCGCGACCCGCACAGATACGCAGTATTTT
TRBV6-1	TRBJ2-3	-	-	CASSEAGASTDTQYF	TGTGCCAGCAGTGAAGCGGGGGCCAGCACAGATACGCAGTATTTT
TRBV19	TRBJ1-5	-	-	CASSPSGQNQPQHF	TGTGCCAGTAGTCCGTCGGGGCAGAATCAGCCCCAGCATTTT
TRBV5-5	TRBJ1-2	TRBD1	-	CASSRGQLNYGYTF	TGTGCCAGCAGCCGGGGACAGTTGAACTATGGCTACACCTTC
TRBV5-4	TRBJ2-7	-	-	CASSYPGVSYEQYF	TGTGCCAGCAGCTACCCAGGGGTTTCCTACGAGCAGTACTTC
TRBV30	TRBJ1-6	-	-	CAWTPGSSYNSPLHF	TGTGCCTGGACGCCCGGGAGCTCCTATAATTCACCCCTCCACTTT
TRBV30	TRBJ1-1	-	few	CAWSVREVEAFF	TGTGCCTGGAGTGTAAGAGAGGTAGAAGCTTTCTTT
TRBV18	TRBJ2-1	-	-	CASSPGQNYNEQFF	TGTGCCAGCTCACCGGGACAAAATTACAATGAGCAGTTCTTC
TRBV6-5	TRBJ2-7	-	-	CASSYGGRGYEQYF	TGTGCCAGCAGTTACGGCGGCAGGGGCTACGAGCAGTACTTC
TRBV5-1	TRBJ1-1	TRBD1	-	CASSLPGQRSMNTEAFF	TGCGCCAGCAGCTTACCGGGACAGAGGAGCATGAACACTGAAGCTTTCTTT
TRBV30	TRBJ2-3	TRBD2	-	CAWRRGSGGTDTQYF	TGTGCCTGGAGGAGGGGTAGCGGGGGCACAGATACGCAGTATTTT
TRBV5-3	TRBJ2-1	TRBD2	-	CARSPRVEGAGGQISYNEQFF	TGTGCCAGAAGCCCCCGCGTGGAGGGAGCGGGGGGCCAGATCTCCTACAATGAGCAGTTCTTC
TRBV18	TRBJ2-1	TRBD2	-	CASSPRGGEQFF	TGTGCCAGCTCACCACGGGGGGGTGAGCAGTTCTTC
TRBV5-1	TRBJ2-3	TRBD2	-	CASSLEGGGADTQYF	TGCGCCAGCAGCTTGGAAGGCGGGGGGGCGGATACGCAGTATTTT
TRBV18	TRBJ1-6	-	-	CASSPQGGPHSPLHF	TGTGCCAGCTCACCACAGGGAGGGCCCCATTCACCCCTCCACTTT
TRBV19	TRBJ2-1	-	-	CASSIDGGVPYNEQFF	TGTGCCAGTAGTATAGACGGCGGGGTCCCTTACAATGAGCAGTTCTTC